This T cell receptor beta chain was sequenced in a study of identical twins. In regard to this clonotype: Its specificity is unknown.

Germline values: CDR1 MNHNS, CDR2 SASEGT. The CDR3 covers 17 residues. V gave up 6 bases and J gave up 0 bases, with 18 bases separating them. Using its own MiXCR run on the 5' RACE reads, TCRdb lists one record per CDR3 protein. The sample lists about 900,000 distinct CDR3 sequences, roughly 12% occurring once. Study-wide results and caveats: For out-of-frame alpha sequences shared by twins, low generation probability was in excess.

These data also featured in a second study, about yellow fever vaccine responses in identical twins.

Sequenced material: PBMCs. This sequence joins TRBV6-1 and TRBJ1-5; D call uncertain. The sequence was obtained from a woman aged 18-29 years in good health. In nucleotides, the CDR3 is TGTGCCAGCAGAAGGGAGGACCAGCGGATTAGCAATCAGCCCCAGCATTTT. This sequence encodes CASRREDQRISNQPQHF.